This TCR beta chain was sequenced in a study of cytomegalovirus exposure and HLA in healthy donors. Study findings and constraints: Previous analysis showed most TCR beta V segments were productive about 87% or about 30% of the time.

The study ran its PCR with 60 Vbeta and 13 Jbeta primers. Some clones are missing from TCRdb's copy, which holds only in-frame ones; the method was immunoSEQ multiplex PCR. In the table there are a few hundred thousand clones, about 80% of which are singletons. Notes on this clone: Its antigen is currently unknown.

Germline V CDR1 and CDR2: SGHNT, YENEEA. This CDR3 has 13 amino acids. Trimming shortened V by 3 bases and J by 8 bases, and 13 bases separated the two germline ends. The rearrangement links TRBV11-3 to TRBJ1-1; D call uncertain. Sequencing was done on a sample of PBMCs. The TCR comes from a girl under 10 years old in good health and CMV-seronegative. CDR3 sequence: CASSFSNGREAFF. The CDR3 nucleotides are TGTGCCAGCAGCTTCTCTAACGGGAGGGAAGCTTTCTTT.